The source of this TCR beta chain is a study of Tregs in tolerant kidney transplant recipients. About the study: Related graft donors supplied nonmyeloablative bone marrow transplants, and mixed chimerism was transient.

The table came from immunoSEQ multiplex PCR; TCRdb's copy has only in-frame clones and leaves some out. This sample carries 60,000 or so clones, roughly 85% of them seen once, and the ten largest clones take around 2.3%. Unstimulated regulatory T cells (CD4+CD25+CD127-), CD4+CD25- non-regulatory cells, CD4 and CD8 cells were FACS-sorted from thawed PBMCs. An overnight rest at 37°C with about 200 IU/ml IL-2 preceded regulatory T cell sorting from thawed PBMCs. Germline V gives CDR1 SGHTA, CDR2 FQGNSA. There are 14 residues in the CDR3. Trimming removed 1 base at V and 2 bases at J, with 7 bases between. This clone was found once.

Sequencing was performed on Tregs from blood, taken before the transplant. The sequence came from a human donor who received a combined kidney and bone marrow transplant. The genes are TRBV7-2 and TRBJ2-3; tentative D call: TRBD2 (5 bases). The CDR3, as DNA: TGTGCCAGCAGCTTAGGCGGACTCACAGATACGCAGTATTTT. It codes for CASSLGGLTDTQYF.